This note documents a single T cell receptor beta chain sequence. Its target is not known. Recipients were bled about 28 days pretransplant and at posttransplant days 30, 100, 180. This record comes from a study of T cell clonotyping in hematopoietic cell transplantation. General study findings and limits: After transplant, recipient diversity fell while pathologically expanded clonotypes grew through day 180.

Measured with immunoSEQ multiplex PCR; TCRdb has only the in-frame clones, and not every one. The sample records around 13,000 clones, roughly 83% being singletons. V shed 5 bases and J 6 bases; nucleotides not matched to a gene: 11. Germline loops: CDR1 WSHSY, CDR2 SAAADI. This CDR3 spans 15 amino acids. Sample: PBMCs, taken 100 days after allogeneic stem cell transplant. The chain combines TRBV10-2 with TRBJ1-2, with 8 positions matching TRBD1. The receptor was derived from a female patient aged 40-50 years who had an allogeneic stem cell transplant from a related donor, so T cells may come from the graft donor. Some clones in this sample may be carry-over from other donors' samples. Written as DNA, the CDR3 is TGCGCCAGCAGTCCCCCAGGGGGCGCGGGTGATGGCTACACCTTC. This translates into CASSPPGGAGDGYTF.